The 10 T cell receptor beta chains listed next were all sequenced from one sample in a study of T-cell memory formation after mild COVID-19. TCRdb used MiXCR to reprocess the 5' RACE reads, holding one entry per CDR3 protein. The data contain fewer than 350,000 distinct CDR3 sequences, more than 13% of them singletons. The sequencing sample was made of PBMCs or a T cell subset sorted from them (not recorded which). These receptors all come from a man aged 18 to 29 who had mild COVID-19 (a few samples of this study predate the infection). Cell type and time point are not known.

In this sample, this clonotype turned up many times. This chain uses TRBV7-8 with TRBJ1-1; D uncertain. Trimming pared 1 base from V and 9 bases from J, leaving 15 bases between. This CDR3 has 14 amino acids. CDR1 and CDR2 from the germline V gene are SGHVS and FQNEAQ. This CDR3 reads CASSLEGPYYKAFF. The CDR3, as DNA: TGTGCCAGCAGCTTAGAGGGTCCTTATTATAAAGCTTTCTTT.

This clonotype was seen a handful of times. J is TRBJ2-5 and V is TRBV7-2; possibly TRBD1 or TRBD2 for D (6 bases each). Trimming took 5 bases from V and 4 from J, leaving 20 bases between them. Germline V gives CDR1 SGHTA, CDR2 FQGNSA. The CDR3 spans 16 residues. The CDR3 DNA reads TGTGCCAGCAGCCAAGCCCCACAACGGGGGCGAGAGACCCAGTACTTC. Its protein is CASSQAPQRGRETQYF.

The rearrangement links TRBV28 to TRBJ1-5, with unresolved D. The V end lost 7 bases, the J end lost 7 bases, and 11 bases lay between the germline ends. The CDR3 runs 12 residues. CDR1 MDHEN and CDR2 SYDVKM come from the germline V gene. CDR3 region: CASTERGQPQHF. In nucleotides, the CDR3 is TGTGCCAGCACCGAAAGAGGACAGCCCCAGCATTTT.

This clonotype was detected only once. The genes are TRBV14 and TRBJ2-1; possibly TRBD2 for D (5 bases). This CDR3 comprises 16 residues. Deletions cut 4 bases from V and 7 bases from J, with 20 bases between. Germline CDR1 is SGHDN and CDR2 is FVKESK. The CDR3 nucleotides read TGTGCCAGCAGCCCCCTGGGGAACGGGATGGGGAATGAGCAGTTCTTC. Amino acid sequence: CASSPLGNGMGNEQFF.

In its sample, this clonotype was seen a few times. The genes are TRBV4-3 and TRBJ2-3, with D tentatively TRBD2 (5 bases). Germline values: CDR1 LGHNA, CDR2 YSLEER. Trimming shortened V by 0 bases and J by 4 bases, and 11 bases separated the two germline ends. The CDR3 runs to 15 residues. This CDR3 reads CASSQDHWGADTQYF. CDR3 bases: TGCGCCAGCAGCCAAGATCATTGGGGAGCAGATACGCAGTATTTT.

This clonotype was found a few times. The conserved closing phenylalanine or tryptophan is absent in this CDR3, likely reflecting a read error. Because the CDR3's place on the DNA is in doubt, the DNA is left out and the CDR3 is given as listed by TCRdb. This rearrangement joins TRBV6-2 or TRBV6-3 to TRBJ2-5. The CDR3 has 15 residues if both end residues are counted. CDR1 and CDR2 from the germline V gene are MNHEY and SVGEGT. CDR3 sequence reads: CASSANMAGPETKYS.

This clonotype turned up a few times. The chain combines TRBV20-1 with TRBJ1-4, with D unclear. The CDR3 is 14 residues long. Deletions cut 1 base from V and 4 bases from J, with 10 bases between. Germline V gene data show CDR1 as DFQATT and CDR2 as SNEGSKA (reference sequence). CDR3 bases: TGCAGTGCTAGAGGACGCCTTCTTAATGAAAAACTGTTTTTT. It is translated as CSARGRLLNEKLFF.

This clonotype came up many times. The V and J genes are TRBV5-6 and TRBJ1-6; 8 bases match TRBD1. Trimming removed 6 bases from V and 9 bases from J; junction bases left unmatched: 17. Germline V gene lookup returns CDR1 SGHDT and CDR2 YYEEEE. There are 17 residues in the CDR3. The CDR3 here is CASTDGVPDRVSSPLHF. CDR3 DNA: TGTGCCAGCACCGATGGGGTGCCGGACAGGGTCTCTTCACCCCTCCACTTT.

In nucleotides, the CDR3 is TGCAGCGTTGAAGGACAGGGCATCACCGGGGAGCTGTTTTTT. As protein: CSVEGQGITGELFF. This chain links TRBV29-1 with TRBJ2-2; TRBD1 matches at 7 bases. The CDR3 has 14 amino acids. The V segment lost 1 base and the J segment 4 bases; nucleotides outside the gene matches: 3. CDR1 and CDR2 (germline): SQVTM, ANQGSEA.

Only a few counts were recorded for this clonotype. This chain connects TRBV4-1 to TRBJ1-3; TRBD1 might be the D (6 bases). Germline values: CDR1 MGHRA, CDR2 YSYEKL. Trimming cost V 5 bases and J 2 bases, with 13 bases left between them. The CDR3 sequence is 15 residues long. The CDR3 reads CASSDNRVPGNTIYF. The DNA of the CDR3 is TGCGCCAGCAGCGATAACAGGGTACCTGGAAACACCATATATTTT.